Presented here are 26 T cell receptor beta chains from one specimen sequenced in a study of T cell changes during pregnancy in multiple sclerosis. This table comes from immunoSEQ multiplex PCR, and its TCRdb copy is limited to in-frame clones, with some not included. The sample lists tens of thousands of clones; just under 95% were seen once. The input for sequencing was peripheral blood, taken in the second trimester of pregnancy. The receptors stem from a female donor in good health, enrolled as a control in a pregnancy study.

The chain carries TRBV10-2 and TRBJ2-1; 15 bases are a match to TRBD2. CDR1 WSHSY and CDR2 SAAADI come from the germline V gene. V was pared by 6 bases and J by 7 bases, with 4 bases of the junction left unmatched. The CDR3 totals 15 residues. The CDR3 is CASSLGTSGGNEQFF. CDR3 coding DNA: TGCGCCAGCAGCCTCGGGACTAGCGGGGGGAATGAGCAGTTCTTC.

This sequence joins TRBV9 and TRBJ1-4; D perhaps matches TRBD1 (5 bases). CDR3 length equals 15 residues. Trimming shortened V by 2 bases and J by 3 bases, and 11 bases separated the two germline ends. The germline CDR1 and CDR2 sequences are SGDLS and YYNGEE. In nucleotides, the CDR3 is TGTGCCAGCAGCGTGCTCTCAGGGTCTAATGAAAAACTGTTTTTT. Translation: CASSVLSGSNEKLFF.

The chain joins TRBV2 to TRBJ2-2; 8 bases map to TRBD1. The CDR3 consists of 15 residues. Looked up from germline, CDR1 is SNHLY and CDR2 is FYNNEI. Losses at the gene ends were 4 bases for V and 2 bases for J; bases not matched to a gene: 3. CDR3: CASSVPGGNTGELFF. CDR3 nucleotides: TGTGCCAGCAGTGTTCCAGGGGGCAACACCGGGGAGCTGTTTTTT.

Comments on this clone: At one end the junction does not follow the germline gene, possibly because of a read error. The chain joins TRBV7-7 to TRBJ2-2; 8 bases fit TRBD2. This CDR3 comprises 16 residues. Per germline, CDR1 SSHAT and CDR2 FNYEAQ (reference sequence). CDR3 DNA: TGTGCTAGCAGCGTCGCGGCGGGGGGAGGAACCGGGGAGCTGTTTTTT. It encodes CASSVAAGGGTGELFF.

The chain links TRBV9 to TRBJ2-7; unclear D gene. CDR1 and CDR2 from the germline V gene are SGDLS and YYNGEE. The CDR3 is made up of 15 amino acids. V lost 1 base and J lost 3, with 14 bases in between. CDR3 DNA: TGTGCCAGCAGCGTACTCCCCGAGGCCCTCTACGAGCAGTACTTC. This gives the protein CASSVLPEALYEQYF.

V gene TRBV11-2 combines with J gene TRBJ2-6; D possibly corresponds to TRBD2 (5 bases). Trimming shortened V by 5 bases and J by 4 bases, and 18 bases separated the two germline ends. Germline loops: CDR1 SGHAT, CDR2 FQNNGV. The CDR3 consists of 17 residues. CDR3 protein: CASSAGDAGPGANVLTF. CDR3 sequence (DNA): TGTGCCAGCAGCGCCGGGGATGCGGGTCCCGGGGCCAACGTCCTGACTTTC.

V gene TRBV6-5 combines with J gene TRBJ2-7; tentative D call: TRBD2 (6 bases). The CDR3 is made up of 14 amino acids. V gave up 7 bases and J gave up 2 bases, with 15 bases separating them. Germline-derived CDR1 and CDR2 are MNHEY and SVGAGI. The CDR3 DNA reads TGTGCCAGCACCAACCCGCGGGGAACCTACGAGCAGTACTTC. As protein: CASTNPRGTYEQYF.

The chain couples TRBV7-2 to TRBJ1-1; TRBD1 might be the D (6 bases). The CDR3 is made up of 14 amino acids. Germline V gives CDR1 SGHTA, CDR2 FQGNSA. Between the trimmed V and J ends, which lost 5 bases and 0 bases, there was a span of 10 bases. CDR3 coding DNA: TGTGCCAGCAGCCCCGGGACACTGAACACTGAAGCTTTCTTT. It specifies CASSPGTLNTEAFF. Drawing the rest from reference TRBV7-2 and TRBJ1-1, the complete variable domain is GAGVSQSPSNKVTEKGKDVELRCDPISGHTALYWYRQSLGQGLEFLIYFQGNSAPDKSGLPSDRFSAERTGGSVSTLTIQRTQQEDSAVYLCASSPGTLNTEAFFGQGTRLTVV.

CDR3 coding DNA: TGTGCCAGTAGCCTTGACAGGGCAAACTATGGCTACACCTTC. Translating it yields CASSLDRANYGYTF. The chain combines TRBV19 with TRBJ1-2; 7 bases line up with TRBD1. The length of the CDR3 is 14 residues. Germline V CDR1 and CDR2: LNHDA, SQIVND (reference sequence). The V segment lost 6 bases and the J segment 2 bases; nucleotides outside the gene matches: 6.

Worth noting for this clone: Other nucleotide sequences in the sample specify the same CDR3. This sequence joins TRBV19 and TRBJ1-1; perhaps TRBD1 as D (6 bases). CDR1 and CDR2 from the germline V gene are LNHDA and SQIVND (reference sequence). The length of the CDR3 is 14 residues. Trimming shortened V by 3 bases and J by 0 bases, and 8 bases separated the two germline ends. The CDR3 reads CASSMDSLNTEAFF. The DNA for the CDR3 is TGTGCCAGTAGTATGGACAGTTTGAACACTGAAGCTTTCTTT.

The J gene is TRBJ2-1, the V gene TRBV30, with 10 bases aligning to TRBD1. CDR3 size: 15 residues. Germline V CDR1 and CDR2: GTSNPN, SVGIG (reference sequence). Germline trimming cut 8 bases from V and 9 bases from J; bases unmatched to any gene: 16. This CDR3 reads CAGIRTGTGVSEQFF. CDR3 coding DNA: TGTGCCGGGATAAGAACCGGGACAGGGGTAAGTGAGCAGTTCTTC.

The gene calls are TRBV30 and TRBJ1-6; D is uncertain. The V end was cut by 3 bases, the J end by 10 bases, with 13 bases between. The CDR3 is made up of 13 amino acids. Per germline, CDR1 GTSNPN and CDR2 SVGIG (reference sequence). The CDR3 DNA reads TGTGCCTGGAGACAACCTGGAGGCTCACCCCTCCACTTT. It yields the protein CAWRQPGGSPLHF. Complete variable domain (other parts from reference TRBV30 and TRBJ1-6): SQTIHQWPATLVQPVGSPLSLECTVEGTSNPNLYWYRQAAGRGLQLLFYSVGIGQISSEVPQNLSASRPQDRQFILSSKKLLLSDSGFYLCAWRQPGGSPLHFGNGTRLTVT.

The V gene is TRBV6-1, the J gene TRBJ1-4, with 9 bases fitting TRBD1. The CDR3 totals 16 residues. The ends lost 3 bases at V and 1 base at J; junction bases unmatched: 3. The germline CDR1 and CDR2 sequences are MNHNS and SASEGT. CDR3 sequence reads: CASSDPDRGTNEKLFF. CDR3 in DNA: TGTGCCAGCAGTGATCCGGACAGGGGAACTAATGAAAAACTGTTTTTT.

V and J are TRBV6-5 and TRBJ1-1; D gene unclear. CDR1 and CDR2 (germline): MNHEY, SVGAGI. The CDR3 runs to 15 residues. V was clipped by 2 bases and J by 1 base, with 11 bases between them. CDR3 in amino acids: CASSYQDWKNTEAFF. CDR3 nucleotide sequence: TGTGCCAGCAGTTACCAGGACTGGAAGAACACTGAAGCTTTCTTT.

The J gene is TRBJ1-1, the V gene TRBV4-1; D gene unclear. V lost 8 bases, J lost 6 bases, and 10 bases lay in between. Germline-derived CDR1 and CDR2 are MGHRA and YSYEKL. The CDR3 contains 11 residues. CDR3 in DNA: TGCGCCAGCGGGAGGGAGGCTGAAGCTTTCTTT. This codes for CASGREAEAFF.

The V gene is TRBV19, the J gene TRBJ1-4, with TRBD1 as a possible D gene (6 bases). V was clipped by 10 bases and J by 6 bases, with 18 bases between them. Germline CDR1 and CDR2: LNHDA and SQIVND (reference sequence). This CDR3 is built from 14 residues. CDR3 region: CATRPQGQDEKLFF. CDR3 in DNA: TGTGCCACCCGACCTCAGGGGCAGGATGAAAAACTGTTTTTT.

This clone was picked up one time. The chain is built from TRBV18 and TRBJ1-2; D is possibly TRBD1 (5 bases). V was trimmed by 3 bases and J by 4 bases, leaving 15 bases between them. There are 15 residues in the CDR3. Germline V gene sequence: CDR1 KGHSH, CDR2 LQKENI. This CDR3 is CASSPGQGPFYGYTF. The CDR3, as DNA: TGTGCCAGCTCACCGGGTCAGGGCCCCTTCTATGGCTACACCTTC.

The genes are TRBV7-8 and TRBJ1-4; D unresolved. The CDR3 totals 15 residues. In germline, CDR1 is SGHVS, CDR2 FQNEAQ. The V and J ends lost 5 bases and 0 bases respectively, with 10 bases between them. The CDR3 nucleotides are TGTGCCAGCAGCGCCAGGCCGACAACTAATGAAAAACTGTTTTTT. Translation gives CASSARPTTNEKLFF.

The V and J genes are TRBV7-2 and TRBJ2-3, with 7 bases matching TRBD1. The V gene end was trimmed by 5 bases and the J gene end by 2 bases; junction bases not matched to a gene: 10. The germline CDR1 and CDR2 sequences are SGHTA and FQGNSA. There are 16 residues in the CDR3. The CDR3 region is CASSLKGALVTDTQYF. The CDR3 nucleotides read TGTGCCAGCAGCCTTAAGGGGGCATTAGTCACAGATACGCAGTATTTT.

This chain links TRBV5-4 with TRBJ2-4; 8 positions agree with TRBD1. Germline V gene sequence: CDR1 SGHNT, CDR2 YYREEE (reference sequence). The CDR3 is 14 residues long. V lost 3 bases and J lost 7; bases outside the gene matches: 6. CDR3 nucleotide sequence: TGTGCCAGCAGCTCTCCTGGACAGGGTAACATTCAGTACTTC. Translating gives CASSSPGQGNIQYF.

The genes are TRBV7-2 and TRBJ1-6; weak D call: TRBD1 (6 bases). CDR3 length: 15 residues. Germline V gene sequence: CDR1 SGHTA, CDR2 FQGNSA. Trimming shortened V by 5 bases and J by 8 bases, and 16 bases separated the two germline ends. The CDR3 region has the DNA TGTGCCAGCAGCCCCGCCGGACAGAACCATTCACCCCTCCACTTT. This sequence encodes CASSPAGQNHSPLHF.

The CDR3 sequence is CASSQEGGQGSYGYTF. The CDR3 bases are TGCGCCAGCAGCCAAGAGGGGGGACAGGGAAGCTATGGCTACACCTTC. The chain uses TRBV4-3 and TRBJ1-2; 9 nucleotides match TRBD1. Germline CDR1 and CDR2: LGHNA and YSLEER. The V gene end was trimmed by 0 bases and the J gene end by 4 bases; junction bases not matched to a gene: 6. The CDR3 loop spans 16 amino acids.

This chain links TRBV5-1 with TRBJ2-2; TRBD1 aligns across 8 bases. This CDR3 region has 15 residues. The V segment lost 2 bases and the J segment 1 base; nucleotides outside the gene matches: 1. The germline CDR1 and CDR2 sequences are SGHRS and YFSETQ. The CDR3 DNA follows: TGCGCCAGCAGCTTCGGGACAGGGAACACCGGGGAGCTGTTTTTT. Translation gives CASSFGTGNTGELFF.

This clone was observed once. The rearrangement joins TRBV4-1 to TRBJ1-1; unclear D gene. CDR1 is MGHRA, CDR2 YSYEKL, per germline. The CDR3 is 14 residues long. The germline V and J ends were trimmed by 1 base and 6 bases, with 12 bases remaining between them. In DNA, the CDR3 is TGCGCCAGCAGCCAAGTAGCGCTGGGTCCTGAAGCTTTCTTT. Its protein is CASSQVALGPEAFF.

The rearrangement joins TRBV27 to TRBJ1-1, with D tentatively TRBD1 (5 bases). This CDR3 is built from 11 residues. V was clipped by 9 bases and J by 5 bases, with 10 bases between them. The germline V gene has CDR1 MNHEY and CDR2 SMNVEV (reference sequence). This CDR3 is CASWRGTEAFF. CDR3 sequence (DNA): TGTGCCAGTTGGAGGGGAACTGAAGCTTTCTTT.

The chain employs TRBV11-3 and TRBJ2-1, with 7 bases fitting TRBD2. V trimming: 1 base; J trimming: 6 bases; junction bases outside the gene matches: 3. CDR1 and CDR2 from the germline V gene are SGHNT and YENEEA. This CDR3 spans 14 amino acids. The CDR3 DNA is TGTGCCAGCAGCTTAGGACTAGCCCCCAATGAGCAGTTCTTC. It specifies CASSLGLAPNEQFF.